A selection of T cell receptor beta chains follows, all from one sample in a study of blood T cells in healthy people across ages. TCRdb independently ran MiXCR on the 5' RACE reads; one entry per CDR3 protein. The table includes about 1.4 million distinct CDR3 sequences, approximately 60% detected once. Sample: blood. The receptor source for this set is a man aged 18-30 years in good health. Both conserved end residues are part of each CDR3. Fields, in order: clone size, D gene, J gene, V gene, CDR3 DNA, CDR3 protein. The D gene is left open where the match is weak. A row's size may be missing; if present it is once, few, many or a size class.

clone_size: -; d_call: TRBD1; j_call: TRBJ2-7; v_call: TRBV27; cdr3_nt: TGTGCCAGCAGTACCGCCGGGACAGACCTCTACGAGCAGTACTTC; cdr3_aa: CASSTAGTDLYEQYF
clone_size: -; d_call: -; j_call: TRBJ1-1; v_call: TRBV29-1; cdr3_nt: TGCAGCGTAGTACAGGGTAGGAACACTGAAGCTTTCTTT; cdr3_aa: CSVVQGRNTEAFF
clone_size: few; d_call: -; j_call: TRBJ2-1; v_call: TRBV3-1; cdr3_nt: TGTGCCAGCAGCCAAGCGTTGCTAGCGAAACAGTTCTTC; cdr3_aa: CASSQALLAKQFF
clone_size: -; d_call: -; j_call: TRBJ1-2; v_call: TRBV7-2; cdr3_nt: TGTGCCAGCAGCTTTGGGGTGACCTATGGCTACACCTTC; cdr3_aa: CASSFGVTYGYTF
clone_size: few; d_call: TRBD2; j_call: TRBJ2-7; v_call: TRBV29-1; cdr3_nt: TGCAGCGTTGATGTGCCTAGCGGCTCCTACGAGCAGTACTTC; cdr3_aa: CSVDVPSGSYEQYF
clone_size: once; d_call: TRBD2; j_call: TRBJ2-3; v_call: TRBV24-1; cdr3_nt: TGTGCCACCAGTGATTTGGCTAGCGGTGGTAGGGATACGCAGTATTTT; cdr3_aa: CATSDLASGGRDTQYF
clone_size: few; d_call: -; j_call: TRBJ2-1; v_call: TRBV28; cdr3_nt: TGTGCCAGCGGAGGGGGCCTGGCCTACAATGAGCAGTTCTTC; cdr3_aa: CASGGGLAYNEQFF
clone_size: -; d_call: -; j_call: TRBJ2-7; v_call: TRBV27; cdr3_nt: TGTGCCAGCAGTTTATCGGCAGGTGTTGCCTACGAGCAGTACTTC; cdr3_aa: CASSLSAGVAYEQYF
clone_size: many; d_call: -; j_call: TRBJ1-1; v_call: TRBV6-1; cdr3_nt: TGTGCCAGCAATGGCGGGATCGGCTTTGAAGCTTTCTTT; cdr3_aa: CASNGGIGFEAFF
clone_size: -; d_call: -; j_call: TRBJ1-5; v_call: TRBV9; cdr3_nt: TGTGCCAGGCAGGGCCTACCTGATCAGTATAGCAATCAGCCCCAGCATTTT; cdr3_aa: CARQGLPDQYSNQPQHF
clone_size: few; d_call: -; j_call: TRBJ1-2; v_call: TRBV7-9; cdr3_nt: TGTGCCAGCAGCTTAGGCCCCGTGCGGGCAGACTATGGCTACACCTTC; cdr3_aa: CASSLGPVRADYGYTF
clone_size: -; d_call: TRBD2; j_call: TRBJ2-3; v_call: TRBV4-2; cdr3_nt: TGTGCCAGCAGCCAAGAAGGTAGCGGGGGGGCCGCGACAGATACGCAGTATTTT; cdr3_aa: CASSQEGSGGAATDTQYF